Below, one T cell receptor (beta chain) is given with its context. Sequencing was performed with immunoSEQ multiplex PCR; in TCRdb, only in-frame clones are kept and a portion is missing. The sample yields 300,000 to 400,000 clones, 75% to 90% seen once. Trimming at V came to 6 bases and at J to 7 bases, leaving 8 bases not matched to a gene. Germline V lookup: CDR1 SNHLY, CDR2 FYNNEI. The CDR3 totals 14 residues. The sample originates from a study of blood T cell repertoires in COVID-19. Recruited during active infection, patients (from Seattle) were subsequently followed longitudinally. The rearrangement joins TRBV2 to TRBJ1-2; 10 nucleotides match TRBD1. Material: peripheral blood. The clonotype was recovered from a woman aged 50 to 65 with COVID-19, enrolled during active disease. This chain's CDR3 is CASSSGTGDRGYTF. In DNA form, the CDR3 reads TGTGCCAGCAGCTCCGGGACAGGGGATCGTGGCTACACCTTC. The full variable domain, in which reference TRBV2 and TRBJ1-2 provide the parts outside the CDR3, is EPEVTQTPSHQVTQMGQEVILRCVPISNHLYFYWYRQILGQKVEFLVSFYNNEISEKSEIFDDQFSVERPDGSNFTLKIRSTKLEDSAMYFCASSSGTGDRGYTFGSGTRLTVV.